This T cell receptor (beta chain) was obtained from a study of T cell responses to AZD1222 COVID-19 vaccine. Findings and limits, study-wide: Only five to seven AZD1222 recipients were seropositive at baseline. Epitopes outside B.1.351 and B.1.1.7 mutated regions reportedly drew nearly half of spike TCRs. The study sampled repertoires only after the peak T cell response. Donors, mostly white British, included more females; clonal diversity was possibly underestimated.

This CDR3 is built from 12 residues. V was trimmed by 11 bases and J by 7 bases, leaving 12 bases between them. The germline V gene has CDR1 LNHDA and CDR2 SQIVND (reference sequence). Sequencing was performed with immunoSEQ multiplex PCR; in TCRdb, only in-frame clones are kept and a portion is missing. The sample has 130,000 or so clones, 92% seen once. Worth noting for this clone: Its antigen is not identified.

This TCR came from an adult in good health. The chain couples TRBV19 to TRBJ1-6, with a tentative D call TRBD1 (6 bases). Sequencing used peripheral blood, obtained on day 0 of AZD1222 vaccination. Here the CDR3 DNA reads TGTGCCGCGAGGGGGGGCAATTCACCCCTCCACTTT. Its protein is CAARGGNSPLHF.